The 21 T cell receptor beta chains below come from one sample, sequenced in a study of T cells in Graves' hyperthyroidism and ophthalmopathy. The CDR3 regions of TCR beta were amplified from RNA transcripts. The study used the HTBI primer set for a first-round RT-PCR of the TCR CDR3. Via MiXCR, TCRdb re-called the multiplex PCR reads, giving one row per CDR3 protein. The table lists hundreds of thousands of distinct CDR3 sequences, less than 20% of them singletons. Material: blood. Receptors originate from a woman aged 18-30 years with Graves' hyperthyroidism.

This clonotype was seen more than once but under ten times. The V and J genes are TRBV25-1 and TRBJ2-2; TRBD1 might be the D (6 bases). The germline CDR1 and CDR2 sequences are MGHDK and SYGVNS. V gave up 9 bases and J gave up 3 bases, with 14 bases separating them. The CDR3 spans 14 residues. CDR3 loop: CASSHGGHTGELFF. The CDR3 nucleotides are TGTGCCAGTTCGCATGGGGGCCACACCGGGGAGCTGTTTTTT.

This clonotype was seen at least ten times. The chain combines TRBV27 with TRBJ1-2; D possibly corresponds to TRBD1 (5 bases). Germline lookup yields CDR1 MNHEY and CDR2 SMNVEV (reference sequence). The CDR3 covers 15 residues. V lost 2 bases and J 4 bases, leaving 14 bases between the germline ends. The CDR3: CASSLIVGDPYGYTF. CDR3 in DNA: TGTGCCAGCAGTTTAATCGTGGGGGATCCCTATGGCTACACCTTC.

This clonotype came up many times. V gene TRBV6-6 combines with J gene TRBJ1-2; D not certain. Deletions cut 0 bases from V and 8 bases from J, with 13 bases between. The CDR3 loop spans 14 amino acids. Germline CDR1 and CDR2: MNHNY and SVGAGI (reference sequence). The CDR3: CASSYSPQPQGYTF. The CDR3 DNA reads as TGTGCCAGCAGTTACTCACCTCAGCCGCAGGGCTACACCTTC.

This clonotype was seen many times. The genes are TRBV20-1 and TRBJ2-1; TRBD2 aligns across 9 bases. Trimming removed 5 bases from V and 0 bases from J; junction bases left unmatched: 5. The CDR3 is 15 residues long. Per the germline V gene, CDR1 is DFQATT and CDR2 is SNEGSKA (reference sequence). The CDR3 DNA follows: TGCAGTGCTCCTAGCGGGGCCAGCTCCTACAATGAGCAGTTCTTC. It yields the protein CSAPSGASSYNEQFF.

In its sample, this clonotype was seen many times. The chain combines TRBV5-5 with TRBJ2-5, with D uncertain. The CDR3 is made up of 13 amino acids. V was cut by 0 bases and J by 5 bases, with 8 bases left in between. Germline V gene lookup returns CDR1 SGHKS and CDR2 YYEKEE (reference sequence). In nucleotides, the CDR3 is TGTGCCAGCAGCTTGGGACGTCTGGAGACCCAGTACTTC. This sequence encodes CASSLGRLETQYF.

This clonotype has only one observation. This may be a read error, as it is one base from a much larger clone. The V call is TRBV18, the J call TRBJ2-5, with 8 positions matching TRBD1. V was pared by 3 bases and J by 5 bases, with 8 bases of the junction left unmatched. The CDR3 is 15 amino acids. Germline CDR1 reads KGHSH; CDR2 reads LQKENI. The CDR3, as DNA: TGTGCCAGCTCACCCGGGACAGGCTCTAGGGAGACCCAGTACTTC. Translation gives CASSPGTGSRETQYF.

With respect to this clonotype: The junction does not match germline at one end; this may be a read error. The V gene is TRBV10-3, the J gene TRBJ2-3; 7 bases fit TRBD1. The germline gives CDR1 ENHRY, CDR2 SYGVKD. The CDR3 covers 14 residues. Here the CDR3 reads CASSHGTGTDTQYF. CDR3 sequence (DNA): TGTGCCAGCAGTCACGGGACAGGCACAGATACGCAGTATTTT.

This clonotype was observed many times. This chain links TRBV6-2 or TRBV6-3 with TRBJ1-2; TRBD1 aligns across 7 bases. The CDR3 has 16 residues. V was clipped by 4 bases and J by 2 bases; unmatched bases: 10. The germline V gene encodes CDR1 MNHEY and CDR2 SVGEGT. In DNA form, the CDR3 reads TGTGCCAGCAGTTTACAACCCTGGACAGGAAACTATGGCTACACCTTC. This gives the protein CASSLQPWTGNYGYTF.

The chain combines TRBV9 with TRBJ1-5, with 11 bases matching TRBD1. The CDR3 extends over 18 amino acids. The germline CDR1 and CDR2 sequences are SGDLS and YYNGEE. J was trimmed by 7 bases and V by 4 bases; bases with no gene match: 16. The CDR3 DNA follows: TGTGCCAGCAGCAGACTCGGACAGGGGGCTTTGGCGCGACAGCCCCAGCATTTT. It encodes CASSRLGQGALARQPQHF.

The rearrangement joins TRBV15 to TRBJ1-5, with D uncertain. Trimming took off 3 bases at V and 0 bases at J, with 12 bases between the two ends. The CDR3 is 16 amino acids. The germline CDR1 and CDR2 sequences are LNHNV and YYDKDF (reference sequence). The CDR3 reads CATSRDLEYSNQPQHF. The CDR3 nucleotides read TGTGCCACCAGCAGGGACCTGGAGTATAGCAATCAGCCCCAGCATTTT.

Many counts were recorded for this clonotype. This rearrangement joins TRBV5-6 to TRBJ1-5; D is unresolved. Per germline, CDR1 SGHDT and CDR2 YYEEEE. The CDR3 runs 8 residues. The CDR3 region is CADQPQHF. The CDR3 DNA follows: TGTGCAGATCAGCCCCAGCATTTT. The whole variable domain, filled in from reference TRBV5-6 and TRBJ1-5, reads DAGVTQSPTHLIKTRGQQVTLRCSPKSGHDTVSWYQQALGQGPQFIFQYYEEEERQRGNFPDRFSGHQFPNYSSELNVNALLLGDSALYLCADQPQHFGDGTRLSIL.

This clonotype has a count of ten or more. This rearrangement joins TRBV11-2 to TRBJ2-3; TRBD2 matches at 14 bases. This CDR3 is 17 amino acids long. The trim removed 1 base at V and 4 bases at J, leaving 4 bases unmatched. The germline V gene has CDR1 SGHAT and CDR2 FQNNGV. The CDR3 nucleotides read TGTGCCAGCAGCTTAGGGACTAGCGGGGGGACCTCAGATACGCAGTATTTT. Residues: CASSLGTSGGTSDTQYF.

The CDR3 DNA follows: TGTGCCACCAGTGATCCTAGACTAGCGCGAACCTACAATGAGCAGTTCTTC. Amino acids: CATSDPRLARTYNEQFF. The V and J genes are TRBV24-1 and TRBJ2-1, with 8 bases fitting TRBD2. V was clipped by 3 bases and J by 2 bases; unmatched bases: 8. The CDR3 is 17 amino acids. Germline CDR1 and CDR2: KGHDR and SFDVKD.

The chain carries TRBV10-3 and TRBJ1-5, with unresolved D. V lost 11 bases and J 0 bases, leaving 8 bases between the germline ends. Germline-derived CDR1 and CDR2 are ENHRY and SYGVKD. The CDR3 length is 12 residues. The CDR3 region is CAVKSSNQPQHF. The CDR3 DNA is TGTGCCGTTAAGAGTAGCAATCAGCCCCAGCATTTT.

This clonotype was counted at least ten times. Written as DNA, the CDR3 is TGTGCCAGCAGCGTCCGGACAGGGCCCACAGATACGCAGTATTTT. Translating gives CASSVRTGPTDTQYF. V is TRBV13 and J is TRBJ2-3, with 8 bases aligning to TRBD1. J gave up 2 bases and V 5 bases, and 6 bases lay outside the gene matches. Germline V gene sequence: CDR1 PRHDT, CDR2 FYEKMQ (reference sequence). The CDR3 has 15 amino acids.

The chain joins TRBV27 to TRBJ2-7, with 13 positions matching TRBD2. J lost 3 bases, V lost 4 bases, and 6 bases had no gene match. Germline CDR1 MNHEY, CDR2 SMNVEV (reference sequence). The CDR3 runs to 16 residues. CDR3 sequence (DNA): TGTGCCAGCAGTTCCCAAGGGACTAGCGGGAACTACGAGCAGTACTTC. It translates to CASSSQGTSGNYEQYF.

The sample holds many counts of this clonotype. This sequence joins TRBV2 and TRBJ2-3; the D gene is possibly TRBD2 (7 bases). The CDR3 consists of 15 residues. The germline V gene has CDR1 SNHLY and CDR2 FYNNEI. Deletions cut 7 bases from V and 2 bases from J, with 16 bases between. CDR3 DNA: TGTGCCAGCAACAGGGCTAGCGGTTACACAGATACGCAGTATTTT. It translates to CASNRASGYTDTQYF.

In this sample, this clonotype turned up a few times. The chain employs TRBV19 and TRBJ2-2; D is perhaps TRBD2 (6 bases). Trimming stripped 6 bases from V and 6 bases from J, with 14 bases between. Per germline, CDR1 LNHDA and CDR2 SQIVND (reference sequence). This CDR3 is built from 14 residues. The CDR3 sequence is CASRPQWGAGELFF. The CDR3 nucleotides read TGTGCCAGTAGGCCGCAATGGGGGGCCGGGGAGCTGTTTTTT.

This clonotype was picked up many times. The chain uses TRBV7-3 and TRBJ2-5; 7 positions match TRBD2. This CDR3 spans 14 amino acids. J lost 5 bases, V lost 5 bases, and 8 bases had no gene match. The germline V gene has CDR1 SGHTA and CDR2 FQGTGA. The CDR3 DNA reads TGTGCCAGCAGCCACAGCGGGAACGGGGAGACCCAGTACTTC. This translates into CASSHSGNGETQYF.

This clonotype has ten or more counts. V gene TRBV20-1 combines with J gene TRBJ1-5; the D gene is possibly TRBD1 (5 bases). CDR3 length: 14 amino acids. Trimming took 0 bases from V and 9 from J, leaving 15 bases between them. The germline CDR1 and CDR2 sequences are DFQATT and SNEGSKA (reference sequence). In DNA form, the CDR3 reads TGCAGTGCTAGAGATCCCCGGGGGGTTGTGCCCCAGCATTTT. Encoded protein: CSARDPRGVVPQHF.

J is TRBJ2-5 and V is TRBV7-3, with 7 bases that match TRBD1. The CDR3 loop spans 15 amino acids. The J segment lost 4 bases and the V segment lost 5 bases, leaving 10 bases of the junction unmatched. From germline, CDR1 is SGHTA and CDR2 FQGTGA. The CDR3 nucleotides read TGTGCCAGCAGCCCCTCGGGCAGGGGGTTAGAGACCCAGTACTTC. Its protein is CASSPSGRGLETQYF.